This T cell receptor beta chain derives from a study of yellow fever vaccine responses in identical twins. General study results and limits: Twins' T cell vaccine responses reportedly looked partly convergent, partly personalized.

TCRdb analysed the RT-PCR reads with MiXCR anew, one entry per CDR3 protein. The table has some 16,000 distinct CDR3 sequences, approximately 82% seen once. Notes on this clonotype: What it binds is unknown.

The V end lost 2 bases, the J end lost 7 bases, and 8 bases lay between the germline ends. There are 12 residues in the CDR3. Sample: T cells from blood (PBMCs), unsorted or a sorted subset (not recorded which), taken before or after yellow fever vaccination (not recorded which). The sequence came from a woman younger than 30 who received the yellow fever vaccine. The V gene is TRBV12-3 or TRBV12-4, the J gene TRBJ1-1; D gene ambiguous. The CDR3 sequence: CASSLPPGEAFF. In nucleotides, the CDR3 is TGTGCCAGCAGTTTACCCCCGGGTGAAGCTTTCTTT.